This T cell receptor beta chain was retrieved from a study of cytomegalovirus exposure and HLA in healthy donors. CDR1 is SGHAT and CDR2 is FQNNGV in the germline V gene. CDR3 length equals 15 residues. V trimming: 5 bases; J trimming: 1 base; junction bases outside the gene matches: 4. With 60 Vbeta and 13 Jbeta primers, the PCR was carried out. Sequenced by immunoSEQ multiplex PCR; TCRdb stores in-frame clones only, minus some. The data contain about 150,000 clones, around three quarters of them singletons. The V call is TRBV11-2, the J call TRBJ2-7; TRBD2 agrees at 11 bases. Sequences were obtained from PBMCs. This sequence was found in a man aged 40-50 years in good health and CMV-seropositive. The CDR3 sequence: CASSPRTSGSYEQYF. DNA for the CDR3: TGTGCCAGCAGCCCTAGGACTAGCGGGTCCTACGAGCAGTACTTC.